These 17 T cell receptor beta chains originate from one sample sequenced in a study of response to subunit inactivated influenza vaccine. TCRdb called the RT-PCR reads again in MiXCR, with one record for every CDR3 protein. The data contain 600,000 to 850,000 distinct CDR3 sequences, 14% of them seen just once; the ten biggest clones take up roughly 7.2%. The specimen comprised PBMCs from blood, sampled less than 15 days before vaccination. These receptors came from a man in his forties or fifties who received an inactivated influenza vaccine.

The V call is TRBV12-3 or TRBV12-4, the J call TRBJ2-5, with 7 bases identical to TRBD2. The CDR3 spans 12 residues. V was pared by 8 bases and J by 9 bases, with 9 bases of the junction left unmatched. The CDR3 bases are TGTGCCAGCCTTGGGGGGGGTTTGGCCCAGTACTTC. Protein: CASLGGGLAQYF.

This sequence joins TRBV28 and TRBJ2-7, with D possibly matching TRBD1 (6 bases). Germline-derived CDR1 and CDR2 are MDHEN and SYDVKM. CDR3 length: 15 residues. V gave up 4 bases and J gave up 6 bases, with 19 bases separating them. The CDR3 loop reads CASSSRKDSFGEQYF. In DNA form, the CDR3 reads TGTGCCAGCAGTTCCCGAAAGGACAGTTTTGGCGAGCAGTACTTC.

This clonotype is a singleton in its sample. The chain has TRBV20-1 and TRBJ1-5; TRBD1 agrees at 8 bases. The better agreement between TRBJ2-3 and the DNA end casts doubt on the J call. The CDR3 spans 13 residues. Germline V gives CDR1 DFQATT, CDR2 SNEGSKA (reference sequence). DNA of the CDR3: TGCAGTGCACGACAGGGGAGCAATCAGCCCCAGTATTTT. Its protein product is CSARQGSNQPQYF.

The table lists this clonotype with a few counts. The CDR3 bases are TGTGCCAGCAGCACCTCCGGGACTAGCCTCCGGGAGCAGTTCTTC. This sequence encodes CASSTSGTSLREQFF. V is TRBV7-2 and J is TRBJ2-1; TRBD2 matches at 9 bases. The junction had 12 bases not matched to a gene; V was cut back by 5 bases and J by 10 bases. The CDR3 has 15 amino acids. Germline lookup yields CDR1 SGHTA and CDR2 FQGNSA.

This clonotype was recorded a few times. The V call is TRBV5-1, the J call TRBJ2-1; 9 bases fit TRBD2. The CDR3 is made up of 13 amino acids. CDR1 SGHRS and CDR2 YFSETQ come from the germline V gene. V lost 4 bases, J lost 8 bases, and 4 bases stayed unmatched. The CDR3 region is CASSRTSVHEQFF. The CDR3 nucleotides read TGCGCCAGCAGCCGGACTAGCGTCCATGAGCAGTTCTTC.

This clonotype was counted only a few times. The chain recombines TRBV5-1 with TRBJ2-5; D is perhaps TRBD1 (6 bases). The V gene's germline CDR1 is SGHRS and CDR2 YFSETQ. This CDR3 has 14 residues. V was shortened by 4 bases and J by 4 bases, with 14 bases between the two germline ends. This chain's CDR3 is CASSHGQGTETQYF. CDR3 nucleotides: TGCGCCAGCAGCCACGGGCAGGGGACAGAGACCCAGTACTTC.

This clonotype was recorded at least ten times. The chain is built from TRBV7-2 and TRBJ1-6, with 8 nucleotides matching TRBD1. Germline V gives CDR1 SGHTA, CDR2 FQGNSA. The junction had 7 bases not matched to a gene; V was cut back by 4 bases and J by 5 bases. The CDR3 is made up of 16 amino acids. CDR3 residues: CASSSSWTGNNSPLHF. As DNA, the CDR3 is TGTGCCAGCAGCTCGTCTTGGACAGGGAATAATTCACCCCTCCACTTT.

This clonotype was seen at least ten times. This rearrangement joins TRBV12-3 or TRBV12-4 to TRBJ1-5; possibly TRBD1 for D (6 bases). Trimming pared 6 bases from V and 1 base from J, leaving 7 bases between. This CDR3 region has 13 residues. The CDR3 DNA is TGTGCCAGCAGAGGACAGAGCAATCAGCCCCAGCATTTT. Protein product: CASRGQSNQPQHF.

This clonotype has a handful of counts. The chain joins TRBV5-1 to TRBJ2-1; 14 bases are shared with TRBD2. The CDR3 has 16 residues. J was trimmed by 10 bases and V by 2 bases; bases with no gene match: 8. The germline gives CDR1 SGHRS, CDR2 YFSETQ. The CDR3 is CASSLQPGLAGEEQFF. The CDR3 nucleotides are TGCGCCAGCAGCTTACAACCGGGACTAGCGGGGGAAGAGCAGTTCTTC.

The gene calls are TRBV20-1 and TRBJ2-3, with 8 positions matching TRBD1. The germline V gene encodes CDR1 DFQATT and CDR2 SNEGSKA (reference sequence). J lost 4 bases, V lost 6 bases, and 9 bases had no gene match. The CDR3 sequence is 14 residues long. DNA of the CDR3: TGCAGTGCCGGACAGGGTTCCTATGCAGATACGCAGTATTTT. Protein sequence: CSAGQGSYADTQYF.

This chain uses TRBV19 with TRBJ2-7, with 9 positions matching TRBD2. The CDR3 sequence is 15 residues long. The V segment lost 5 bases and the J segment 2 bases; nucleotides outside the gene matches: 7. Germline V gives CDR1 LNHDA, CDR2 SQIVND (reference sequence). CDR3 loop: CASSSLSGSAYEQYF. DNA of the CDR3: TGTGCCAGTAGTTCCCTTAGCGGGAGCGCCTACGAGCAGTACTTC.

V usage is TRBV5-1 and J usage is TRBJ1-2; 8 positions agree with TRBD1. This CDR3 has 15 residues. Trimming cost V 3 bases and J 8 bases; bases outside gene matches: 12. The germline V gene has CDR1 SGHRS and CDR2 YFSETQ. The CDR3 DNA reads TGCGCCAGCAGCTCGAAGACAGGGGAGACGGAAGGCTACACCTTC. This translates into CASSSKTGETEGYTF.

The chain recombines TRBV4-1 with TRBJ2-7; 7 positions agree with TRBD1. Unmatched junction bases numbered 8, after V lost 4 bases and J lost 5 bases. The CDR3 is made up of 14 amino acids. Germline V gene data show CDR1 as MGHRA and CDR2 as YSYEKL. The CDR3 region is CASSPRQGLNEQYF. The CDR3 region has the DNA TGCGCCAGCAGCCCCCGACAGGGTCTCAACGAGCAGTACTTC.

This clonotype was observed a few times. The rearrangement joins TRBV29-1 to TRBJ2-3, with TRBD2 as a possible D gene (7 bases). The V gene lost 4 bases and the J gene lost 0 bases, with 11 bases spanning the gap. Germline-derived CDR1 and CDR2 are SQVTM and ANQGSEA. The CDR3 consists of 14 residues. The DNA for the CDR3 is TGCAGCGTTGTGGCGGGGGCTAGCACAGATACGCAGTATTTT. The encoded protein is CSVVAGASTDTQYF.

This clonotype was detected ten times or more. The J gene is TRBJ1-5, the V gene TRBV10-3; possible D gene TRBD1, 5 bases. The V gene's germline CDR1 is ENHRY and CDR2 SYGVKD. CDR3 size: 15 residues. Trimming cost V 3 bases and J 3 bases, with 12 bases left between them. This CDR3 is CAISDPGRDNQPQHF. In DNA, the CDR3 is TGTGCCATCAGTGACCCGGGACGGGACAATCAGCCCCAGCATTTT.

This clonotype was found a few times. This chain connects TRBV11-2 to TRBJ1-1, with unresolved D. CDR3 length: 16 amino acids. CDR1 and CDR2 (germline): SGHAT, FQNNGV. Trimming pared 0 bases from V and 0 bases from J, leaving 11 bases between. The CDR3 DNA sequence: TGTGCCAGCAGCTTAGAAGGCCTCAGCATGAACACTGAAGCTTTCTTT. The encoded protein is CASSLEGLSMNTEAFF.

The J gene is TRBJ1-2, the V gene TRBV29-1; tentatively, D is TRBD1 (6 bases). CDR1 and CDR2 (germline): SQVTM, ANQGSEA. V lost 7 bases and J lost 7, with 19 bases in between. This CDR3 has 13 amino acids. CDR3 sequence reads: CSARGTGSSGYTF. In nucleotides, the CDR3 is TGCAGCGCGAGGGGAACAGGGAGCTCTGGCTACACCTTC.